The 17 T cell receptor beta chains below were found in one sample sequenced in a study of CD8 T cells in Susac syndrome. RNA in amounts of roughly 0.45 to 1 ug was reverse transcribed with random hexamers. Each CDR3 protein gets one entry after TCRdb re-called the immunoSEQ multiplex PCR reads with MiXCR. The sample holds about 250,000 distinct CDR3 sequences, over 85% seen once. Input material: CD4+ T cells from PBMCs. These receptor sequences come from a human donor with multiple sclerosis.

This chain links TRBV5-6 with TRBJ2-3, with 7 bases identical to TRBD1. This CDR3 contains 14 residues. Germline V gene data show CDR1 as SGHDT and CDR2 as YYEEEE. V trimming: 3 bases; J trimming: 2 bases; junction bases outside the gene matches: 3. The CDR3 loop is CASSSTGDTDTQYF. The CDR3 DNA follows: TGTGCCAGCAGCTCCACAGGGGACACAGATACGCAGTATTTT.

The DNA of the CDR3 is TGTGCCAGCAGTCCCAGAAGACAGTTCAATCAGCCCCAGCATTTT. The encoded protein is CASSPRRQFNQPQHF. The chain employs TRBV12-3 or TRBV12-4 and TRBJ1-5, with D perhaps matching TRBD1 (5 bases). The CDR3 is 15 amino acids. V lost 5 bases and J 3 bases, leaving 14 bases between the germline ends.

The chain uses TRBV9 and TRBJ2-6; 7 bases align to TRBD1. The V and J ends lost 3 bases and 0 bases, in that order; junction bases with no gene match: 3. This CDR3 is 16 amino acids long. Germline loops: CDR1 SGDLS, CDR2 YYNGEE. CDR3 residues: CASSGDRTSGANVLTF. In nucleotides, the CDR3 is TGTGCCAGCAGCGGGGACAGAACCTCTGGGGCCAACGTCCTGACTTTC.

CDR3 sequence: CATSAPAAAQPQHF. The DNA for the CDR3 is TGTGCCACCAGTGCCCCGGCCGCCGCCCAGCCCCAGCATTTT. V and J are TRBV24-1 and TRBJ1-5; D call uncertain. CDR1 and CDR2 from the germline V gene are KGHDR and SFDVKD. The CDR3 is 14 amino acids. V lost 5 bases and J 7 bases, leaving 14 bases between the germline ends.

The rearrangement links TRBV28 to TRBJ2-1, with TRBD1 identical over 8 bases. Per the germline V gene, CDR1 is MDHEN and CDR2 is SYDVKM. The CDR3 extends over 11 amino acids. The V segment lost 7 bases and the J segment 7 bases; nucleotides outside the gene matches: 0. This CDR3 reads CASNRGNEQFF. CDR3 nucleotide sequence: TGTGCCAGCAACAGGGGGAATGAGCAGTTCTTC.

The chain combines TRBV9 with TRBJ2-6, with D perhaps TRBD2 (5 bases). Trimming cost V 3 bases and J 0 bases, with 16 bases left between them. The germline V gene encodes CDR1 SGDLS and CDR2 YYNGEE. This CDR3 comprises 18 residues. As DNA, the CDR3 is TGTGCCAGCAGCGCCCAGCGGATACACAGCTCTGGGGCCAACGTCCTGACTTTC. Amino acids: CASSAQRIHSSGANVLTF. The full variable domain, its missing parts supplied by reference TRBV9 and TRBJ2-6, is DSGVTQTPKHLITATGQRVTLRCSPRSGDLSVYWYQQSLDQGLQFLIQYYNGEERAKGNILERFSAQQFPDLHSELNLSSLELGDSALYFCASSAQRIHSSGANVLTFGAGSRLTVL.

The rearrangement links TRBV2 to TRBJ2-3, with TRBD1 matching 10 bases. J was trimmed by 14 bases and V by 5 bases; bases with no gene match: 4. CDR3 size: 11 residues. CDR1 SNHLY and CDR2 FYNNEI come from the germline V gene. The CDR3 protein is CASSMDRGTYF. CDR3 nucleotides: TGTGCCAGCAGTATGGACAGGGGGACGTATTTT.

V and J are TRBV11-2 and TRBJ1-1; no reliable D call. The CDR3 consists of 13 residues. Germline V CDR1 and CDR2: SGHAT, FQNNGV. The germline V and J ends were trimmed by 2 bases and 6 bases, with 10 bases remaining between them. This CDR3 reads CASSLLRRAEAFF. In DNA form, the CDR3 reads TGTGCCAGCAGCTTACTTCGTAGGGCTGAAGCTTTCTTT. Combining the CDR3 with reference TRBV11-2 and TRBJ1-1 gives the whole variable domain EAGVAQSPRYKIIEKRQSVAFWCNPISGHATLYWYQQILGQGPKLLIQFQNNGVVDDSQLPKDRFSAERLKGVDSTLKIQPAKLEDSAVYLCASSLLRRAEAFFGQGTRLTVV.

This chain connects TRBV4-1 to TRBJ2-5; 13 bases map to TRBD2. The junction had 9 bases not matched to a gene; V was cut back by 1 base and J by 4 bases. Looked up from germline, CDR1 is MGHRA and CDR2 is YSYEKL. The CDR3 extends over 18 amino acids. The CDR3 here is CASSQVVGLAGVAETQYF. DNA for the CDR3: TGCGCCAGCAGCCAAGTGGTAGGACTAGCGGGAGTGGCAGAGACCCAGTACTTC.

The rearrangement joins TRBV12-3 or TRBV12-4 to TRBJ2-3; D is ambiguous. The CDR3 has 15 residues. The V and J ends lost 6 bases and 10 bases respectively, with 23 bases between them. CDR3 nucleotide sequence: TGTGCCAGCAGACACCCCCAGGAAGCCGATGGGGCGCAGTATTTT. It yields the protein CASRHPQEADGAQYF.

The chain carries TRBV2 and TRBJ1-4; D remains ambiguous. V lost 0 bases and J lost 7, with 9 bases in between. CDR1 and CDR2 from the germline V gene are SNHLY and FYNNEI. The CDR3 runs to 14 residues. The CDR3 sequence: CASSEALAGEKLFF. The CDR3 bases are TGTGCCAGCAGTGAAGCGCTTGCCGGTGAAAAACTGTTTTTT.

The V and J genes are TRBV20-1 and TRBJ2-2; tentatively, D is TRBD1 (6 bases). This CDR3 is built from 15 residues. The germline V gene has CDR1 DFQATT and CDR2 SNEGSKA (reference sequence). The V and J ends lost 5 bases and 7 bases respectively, with 20 bases between them. CDR3 residues: CSAATGNGWNGELFF. CDR3 nucleotide sequence: TGCAGTGCTGCTACAGGGAATGGTTGGAACGGGGAGCTGTTTTTT.

The J gene is TRBJ1-4, the V gene TRBV23-1, with 7 nucleotides matching TRBD1. TRBV23-1 is filed as an ORF, its function uncertain. V trimming: 3 bases; J trimming: 9 bases; junction bases outside the gene matches: 7. This CDR3 is 14 amino acids long. CDR3 sequence: CASSQSRTGQKLFF. Here the CDR3 DNA reads TGCGCCAGCAGTCAGTCCCGGACAGGCCAAAAACTGTTTTTT.

The CDR3 spells CASSTGVTDTQYF. The CDR3 DNA reads as TGTGCCAGCAGCACGGGAGTAACAGATACGCAGTATTTT. The chain carries TRBV7-9 and TRBJ2-3, with a weak D call TRBD2 (6 bases). Germline assignment: CDR1 SEHNR and CDR2 FQNEAQ (reference sequence). This CDR3 spans 13 amino acids. Deletions cut 5 bases from V and 3 bases from J, with 9 bases between.

This chain uses TRBV14 with TRBJ1-3, with D uncertain. The CDR3 consists of 14 residues. Trimming left V 1 base short and J 7 bases short, with 11 bases between. CDR1 is SGHDN and CDR2 is FVKESK in the germline V gene. CDR3 sequence: CASSQVGVRNTIYF. The CDR3 DNA is TGTGCCAGCAGCCAAGTTGGGGTCCGGAACACCATATATTTT.

The chain recombines TRBV30 with TRBJ2-2, with D maybe TRBD2 (6 bases). Trimming cost V 5 bases and J 4 bases, with 17 bases left between them. CDR1 and CDR2 (germline): GTSNPN, SVGIG (reference sequence). The CDR3 spans 15 residues. CDR3 bases: TGTGCCTGGGGACTACCCCTGGGGACCACCGGGGAGCTGTTTTTT. It is translated as CAWGLPLGTTGELFF.

The V gene is TRBV29-1, the J gene TRBJ1-1; perhaps TRBD1 as D (5 bases). V lost 5 bases to trimming and J lost 1 base, with 11 bases between them. This CDR3 comprises 13 residues. CDR1 SQVTM and CDR2 ANQGSEA come from the germline V gene. The chain's CDR3 is CSVKKGWNTEAFF. The CDR3 nucleotides read TGCAGCGTTAAAAAGGGGTGGAACACTGAAGCTTTCTTT.